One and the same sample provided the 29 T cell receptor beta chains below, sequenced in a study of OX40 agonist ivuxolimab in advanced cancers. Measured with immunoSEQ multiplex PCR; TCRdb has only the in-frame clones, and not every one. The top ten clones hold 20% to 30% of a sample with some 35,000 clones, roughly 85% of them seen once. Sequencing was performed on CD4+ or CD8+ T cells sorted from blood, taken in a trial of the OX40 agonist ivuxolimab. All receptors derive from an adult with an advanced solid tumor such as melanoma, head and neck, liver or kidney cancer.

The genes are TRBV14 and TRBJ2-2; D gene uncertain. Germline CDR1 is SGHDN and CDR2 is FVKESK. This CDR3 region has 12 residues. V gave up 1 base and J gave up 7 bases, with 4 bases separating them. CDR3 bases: TGTGCCAGCAGCCAAGTTCTCGGGGAGCTGTTTTTT. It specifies CASSQVLGELFF.

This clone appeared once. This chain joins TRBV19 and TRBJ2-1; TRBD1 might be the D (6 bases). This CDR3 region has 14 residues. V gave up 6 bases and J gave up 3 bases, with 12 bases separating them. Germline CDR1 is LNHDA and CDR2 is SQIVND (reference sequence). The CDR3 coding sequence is TGTGCCAGTAGATTGGGGGCTGGCTACAATGAGCAGTTCTTC. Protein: CASRLGAGYNEQFF.

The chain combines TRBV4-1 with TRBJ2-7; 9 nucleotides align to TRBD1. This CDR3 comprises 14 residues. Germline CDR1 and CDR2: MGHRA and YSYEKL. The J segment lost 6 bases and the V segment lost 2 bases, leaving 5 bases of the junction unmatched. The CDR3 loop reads CASSQPGTGFEQYF. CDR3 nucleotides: TGCGCCAGCAGCCAACCCGGGACAGGGTTCGAGCAGTACTTC.

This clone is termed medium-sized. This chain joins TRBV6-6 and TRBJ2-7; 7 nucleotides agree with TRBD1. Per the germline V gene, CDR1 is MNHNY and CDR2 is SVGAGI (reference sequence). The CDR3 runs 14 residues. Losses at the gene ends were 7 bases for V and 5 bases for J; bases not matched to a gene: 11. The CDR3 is CASTKGEQGNEQYF. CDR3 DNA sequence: TGTGCCAGCACCAAGGGGGAACAGGGGAACGAGCAGTACTTC.

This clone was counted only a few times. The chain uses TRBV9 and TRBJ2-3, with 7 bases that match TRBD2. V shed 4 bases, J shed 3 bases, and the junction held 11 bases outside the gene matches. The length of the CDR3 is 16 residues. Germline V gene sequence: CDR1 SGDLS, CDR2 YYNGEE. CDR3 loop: CASSPNWDYTTDTQYF. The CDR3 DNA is TGTGCCAGCAGCCCAAATTGGGACTATACAACAGATACGCAGTATTTT.

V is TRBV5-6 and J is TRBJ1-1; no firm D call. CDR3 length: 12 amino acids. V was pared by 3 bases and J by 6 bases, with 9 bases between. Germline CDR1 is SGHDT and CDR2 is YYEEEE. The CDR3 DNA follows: TGTGCCAGCAGCTCCGGAGGGTCTGAAGCTTTCTTT. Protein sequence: CASSSGGSEAFF.

The CDR3 loop reads CAWGQGASGANVLTF. DNA for the CDR3: TGTGCCTGGGGACAGGGGGCCTCTGGGGCCAACGTCCTGACTTTC. This chain uses TRBV30 with TRBJ2-6, with 11 bases lining up with TRBD1. The CDR3 covers 15 residues. V lost 5 bases, J lost 0 bases, and 0 bases stayed unmatched. Germline CDR1 is GTSNPN and CDR2 is SVGIG (reference sequence).

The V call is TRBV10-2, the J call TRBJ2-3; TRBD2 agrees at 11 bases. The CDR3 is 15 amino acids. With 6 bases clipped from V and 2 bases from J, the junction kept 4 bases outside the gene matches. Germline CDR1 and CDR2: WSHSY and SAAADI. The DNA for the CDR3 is TGCGCCAGCAGAACTAGCGGGAGTTTCACAGATACGCAGTATTTT. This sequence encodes CASRTSGSFTDTQYF.

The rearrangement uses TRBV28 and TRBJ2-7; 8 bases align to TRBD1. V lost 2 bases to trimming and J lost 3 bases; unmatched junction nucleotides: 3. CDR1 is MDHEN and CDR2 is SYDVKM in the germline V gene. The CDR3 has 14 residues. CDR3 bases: TGTGCCAGCAGTTTAAGCAGGGGGCACTACGAGCAGTACTTC. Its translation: CASSLSRGHYEQYF.

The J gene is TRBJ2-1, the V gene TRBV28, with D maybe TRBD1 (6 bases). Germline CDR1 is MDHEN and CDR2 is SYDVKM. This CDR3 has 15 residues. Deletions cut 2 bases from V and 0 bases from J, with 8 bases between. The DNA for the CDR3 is TGTGCCAGCAGTTTAACCAGGGGCTCCTACAATGAGCAGTTCTTC. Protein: CASSLTRGSYNEQFF.

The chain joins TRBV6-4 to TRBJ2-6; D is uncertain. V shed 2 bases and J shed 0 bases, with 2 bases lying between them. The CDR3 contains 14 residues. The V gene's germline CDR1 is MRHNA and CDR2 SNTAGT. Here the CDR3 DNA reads TGTGCCAGCAGTGACAACTCTGGGGCCAACGTCCTGACTTTC. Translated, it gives CASSDNSGANVLTF.

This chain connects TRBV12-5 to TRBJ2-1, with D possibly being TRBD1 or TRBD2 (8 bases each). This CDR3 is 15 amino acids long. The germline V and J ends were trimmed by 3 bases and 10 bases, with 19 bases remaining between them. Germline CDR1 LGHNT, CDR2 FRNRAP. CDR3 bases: TGTGCTAGTGGTTTATCAGGGGGCTCTAGCGGGGAGCAGTTCTTC. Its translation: CASGLSGGSSGEQFF.

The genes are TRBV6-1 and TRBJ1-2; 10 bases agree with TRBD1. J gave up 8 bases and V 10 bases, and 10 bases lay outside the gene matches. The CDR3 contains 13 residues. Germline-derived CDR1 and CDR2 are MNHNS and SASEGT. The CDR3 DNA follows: TGTGCCAACCGGGGACAGGGGCATCAAGGCTACACCTTC. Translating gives CANRGQGHQGYTF.

Written as DNA, the CDR3 is TGCGCCAGCAGCTGGGTTTCGGAAACTGAAGCTTTCTTT. This translates into CASSWVSETEAFF. This chain joins TRBV5-1 and TRBJ1-1; D ambiguous. Germline V CDR1 and CDR2: SGHRS, YFSETQ. The CDR3 runs 13 residues. The V end was cut by 3 bases, the J end by 5 bases, with 11 bases between.

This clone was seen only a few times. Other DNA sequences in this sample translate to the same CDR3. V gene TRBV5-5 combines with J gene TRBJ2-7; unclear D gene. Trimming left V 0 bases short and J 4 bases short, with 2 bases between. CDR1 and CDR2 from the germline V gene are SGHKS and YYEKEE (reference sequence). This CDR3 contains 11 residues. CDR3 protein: CASSLGYEQYF. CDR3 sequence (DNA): TGTGCCAGCAGCTTGGGTTACGAGCAGTACTTC.

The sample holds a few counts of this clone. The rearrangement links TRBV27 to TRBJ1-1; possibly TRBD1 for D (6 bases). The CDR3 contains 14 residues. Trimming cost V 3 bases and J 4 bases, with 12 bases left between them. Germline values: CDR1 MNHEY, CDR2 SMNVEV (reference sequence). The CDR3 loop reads CASSLGGLGTEAFF. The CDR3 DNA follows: TGTGCCAGCAGTTTGGGGGGCCTGGGCACTGAAGCTTTCTTT.

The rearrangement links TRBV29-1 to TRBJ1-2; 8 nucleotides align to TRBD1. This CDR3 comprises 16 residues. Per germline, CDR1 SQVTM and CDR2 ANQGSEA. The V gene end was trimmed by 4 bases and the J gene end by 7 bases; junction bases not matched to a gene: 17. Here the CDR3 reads CSVVGSRQGIVGGYTF. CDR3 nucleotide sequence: TGCAGCGTTGTTGGAAGCAGACAGGGGATAGTCGGTGGCTACACCTTC.

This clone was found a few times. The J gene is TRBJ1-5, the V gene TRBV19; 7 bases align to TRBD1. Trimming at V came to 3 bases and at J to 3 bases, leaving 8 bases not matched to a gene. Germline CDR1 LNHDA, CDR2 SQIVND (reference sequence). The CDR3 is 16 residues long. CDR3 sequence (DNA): TGTGCCAGTAGTATGAGGCCAGGGGGTTACAATCAGCCCCAGCATTTT. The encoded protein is CASSMRPGGYNQPQHF. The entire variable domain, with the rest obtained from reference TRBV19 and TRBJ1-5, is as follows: DGGITQSPKYLFRKEGQNVTLSCEQNLNHDAMYWYRQDPGQGLRLIYYSQIVNDFQKGDIAEGYSVSREKKESFPLTVTSAQKNPTAFYLCASSMRPGGYNQPQHFGDGTRLSIL.

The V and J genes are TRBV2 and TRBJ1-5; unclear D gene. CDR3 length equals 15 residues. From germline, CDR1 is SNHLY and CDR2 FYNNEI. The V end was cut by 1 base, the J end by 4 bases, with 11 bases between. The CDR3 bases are TGTGCCAGCAGTGAAGGCATCACAGTTAATCAGCCCCAGCATTTT. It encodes CASSEGITVNQPQHF.

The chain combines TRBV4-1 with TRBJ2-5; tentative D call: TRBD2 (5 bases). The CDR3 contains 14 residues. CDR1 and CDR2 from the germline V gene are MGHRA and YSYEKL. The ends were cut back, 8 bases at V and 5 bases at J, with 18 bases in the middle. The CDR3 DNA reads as TGCGCCAGCGCCCAAACTACTAGTTGGGAGACCCAGTACTTC. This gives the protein CASAQTTSWETQYF.

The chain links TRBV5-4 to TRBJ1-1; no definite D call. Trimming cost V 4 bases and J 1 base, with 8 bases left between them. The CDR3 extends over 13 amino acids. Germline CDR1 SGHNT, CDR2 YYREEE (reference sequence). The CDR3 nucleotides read TGTGCCAGCAGCGTAGAAACGAACACTGAAGCTTTCTTT. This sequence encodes CASSVETNTEAFF.

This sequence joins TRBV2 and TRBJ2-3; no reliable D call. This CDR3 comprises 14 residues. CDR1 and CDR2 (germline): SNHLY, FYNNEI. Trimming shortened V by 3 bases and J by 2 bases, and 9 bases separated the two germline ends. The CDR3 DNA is TGTGCCAGCAGTGATGTCGTGTACACAGATACGCAGTATTTT. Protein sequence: CASSDVVYTDTQYF.

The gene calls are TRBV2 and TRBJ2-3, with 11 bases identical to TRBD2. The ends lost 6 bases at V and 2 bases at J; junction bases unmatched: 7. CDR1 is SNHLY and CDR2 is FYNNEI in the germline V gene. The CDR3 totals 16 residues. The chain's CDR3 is CASRVTSGGTTDTQYF. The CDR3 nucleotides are TGTGCCAGCAGGGTAACTAGCGGGGGCACCACAGATACGCAGTATTTT. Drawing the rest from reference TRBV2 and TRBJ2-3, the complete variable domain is EPEVTQTPSHQVTQMGQEVILRCVPISNHLYFYWYRQILGQKVEFLVSFYNNEISEKSEIFDDQFSVERPDGSNFTLKIRSTKLEDSAMYFCASRVTSGGTTDTQYFGPGTRLTVL.

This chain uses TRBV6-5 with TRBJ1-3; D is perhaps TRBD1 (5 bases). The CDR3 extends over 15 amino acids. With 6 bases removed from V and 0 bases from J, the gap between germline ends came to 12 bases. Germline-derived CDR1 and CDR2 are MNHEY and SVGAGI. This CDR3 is CASSNQGVSGNTIYF. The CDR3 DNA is TGTGCCAGCAGCAACCAAGGGGTCTCTGGAAACACCATATATTTT.

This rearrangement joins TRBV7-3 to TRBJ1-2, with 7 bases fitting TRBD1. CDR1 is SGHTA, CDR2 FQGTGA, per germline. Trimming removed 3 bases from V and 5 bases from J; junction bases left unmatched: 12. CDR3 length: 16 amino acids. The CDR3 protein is CASSFHRGAGGYGYTF. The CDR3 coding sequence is TGTGCCAGCAGCTTTCATCGAGGGGCAGGGGGATATGGCTACACCTTC.

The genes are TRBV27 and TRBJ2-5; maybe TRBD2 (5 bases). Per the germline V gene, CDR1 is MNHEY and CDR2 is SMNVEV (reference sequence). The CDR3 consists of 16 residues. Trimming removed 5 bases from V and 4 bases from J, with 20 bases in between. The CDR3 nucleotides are TGTGCCAGCAGTCAAACCCTCGGGGTACCAGGAGAGACCCAGTACTTC. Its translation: CASSQTLGVPGETQYF.

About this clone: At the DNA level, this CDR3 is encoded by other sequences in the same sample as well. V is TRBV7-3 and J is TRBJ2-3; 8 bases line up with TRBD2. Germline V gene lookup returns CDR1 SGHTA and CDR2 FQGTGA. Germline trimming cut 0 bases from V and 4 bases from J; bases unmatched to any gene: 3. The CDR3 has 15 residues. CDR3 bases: TGTGCCAGCAGCTTAACGGCGGGAGGTTCAGATACGCAGTATTTT. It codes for CASSLTAGGSDTQYF.

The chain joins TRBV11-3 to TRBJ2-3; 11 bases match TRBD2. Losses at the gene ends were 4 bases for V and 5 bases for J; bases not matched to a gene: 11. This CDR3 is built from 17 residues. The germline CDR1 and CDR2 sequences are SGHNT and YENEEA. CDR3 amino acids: CASSSAGGLAGGDTQYF. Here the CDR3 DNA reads TGTGCCAGCAGCTCCGCCGGGGGGCTAGCGGGAGGAGATACGCAGTATTTT.

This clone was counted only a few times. The CDR3 region has the DNA TGTGCCAGCAGCTTGGGACAGGGGGCCCACGAGCAGTACTTC. Translated: CASSLGQGAHEQYF. The J gene is TRBJ2-7, the V gene TRBV5-8; 10 positions match TRBD1. CDR3 size: 14 residues. Trimming cost V 0 bases and J 5 bases; bases outside gene matches: 2. CDR1 and CDR2 (germline): SGHTS, YDEGEE.